The 24 T cell receptor beta chains in this list originate from one sample, sequenced in a study of early T cells in non-severe SARS-CoV-2 infection. TCRdb reprocessed the 5' RACE reads via MiXCR and lists one record per CDR3 protein. The sample lists about 63,000 distinct CDR3 sequences; 10% to 15% were seen once. Sequencing was performed on whole blood. These receptors all stem from an adult who was a healthcare worker with PCR-confirmed SARS-CoV-2 infection or an uninfected control (not recorded which).

This clonotype was recorded many times. The chain links TRBV6-5 to TRBJ1-1, with 10 positions matching TRBD1. Per the germline V gene, CDR1 is MNHEY and CDR2 is SVGAGI. The CDR3 contains 15 residues. The junction had 8 bases not matched to a gene; V was cut back by 6 bases and J by 4 bases. The CDR3 region is CASSPPRDRGTEAFF. In DNA form, the CDR3 reads TGTGCCAGCAGCCCTCCCCGGGACAGGGGCACTGAAGCTTTCTTT.

A few counts support this clonotype. The rearrangement uses TRBV7-3 and TRBJ2-1; TRBD2 matches at 11 bases. The germline gives CDR1 SGHTA, CDR2 FQGTGA. J lost 10 bases, V lost 5 bases, and 7 bases had no gene match. The CDR3 runs 14 residues. The CDR3 is CASSPHSGGDEQFF. The CDR3 nucleotides are TGTGCCAGCAGCCCGCATAGCGGGGGGGACGAGCAGTTCTTC. The complete variable domain, with remaining parts taken from reference TRBV7-3 and TRBJ2-1, reads GAGVSQTPSNKVTEKGKYVELRCDPISGHTALYWYRQSLGQGPEFLIYFQGTGAADDSGLPNDRFFAVRPEGSVSTLKIQRTERGDSAVYLCASSPHSGGDEQFFGPGTRLTVL.

This clonotype was seen at least ten times. For the CDR3, the DNA is TGTGCCAGCACCGTGAGCAGGACCGTCTATGGCTACACCTTC. Translation: CASTVSRTVYGYTF. The chain recombines TRBV12-3 or TRBV12-4 with TRBJ1-2; D not certain. Trimming took 7 bases from V and 4 from J, leaving 16 bases between them. This CDR3 comprises 14 residues.

This clonotype appeared many times. The V gene is TRBV20-1, the J gene TRBJ2-7; 10 bases fit TRBD2. The CDR3 consists of 14 residues. The germline V gene has CDR1 DFQATT and CDR2 SNEGSKA (reference sequence). With 3 bases clipped from V and 6 bases from J, the junction kept 8 bases outside the gene matches. The CDR3 spells CSARMGTSAREQYF. CDR3 nucleotide sequence: TGCAGTGCTAGGATGGGGACTAGCGCTCGCGAGCAGTACTTC.

This clonotype was seen at least ten times. The V call is TRBV12-3 or TRBV12-4, the J call TRBJ1-1; tentative D call: TRBD1 (6 bases). The V end lost 7 bases, the J end lost 0 bases, and 12 bases lay between the germline ends. CDR3 length equals 14 residues. The CDR3 here is CASTTQGLNTEAFF. The CDR3 DNA is TGTGCCAGCACTACTCAGGGGTTGAACACTGAAGCTTTCTTT.

There are a few counts of this clonotype. V is TRBV20-1 and J is TRBJ2-3; no clear D gene. Germline V gene data show CDR1 as DFQATT and CDR2 as SNEGSKA (reference sequence). Deletions cut 1 base from V and 5 bases from J, with 16 bases between. The CDR3 is 15 amino acids. The CDR3 loop is CSARALVSAGDTQYF. CDR3 coding DNA: TGCAGTGCTAGAGCTTTAGTAAGCGCCGGAGATACGCAGTATTTT.

This clonotype was detected only once. This may come from a read error, since a much larger clone is one base off. The chain couples TRBV7-6 to TRBJ2-1, with TRBD1 matching over 11 bases. The CDR3 is 14 amino acids. The V gene's germline CDR1 is SGHVS and CDR2 FNYEAQ. CDR3 in amino acids: CVSSSGTGGNEQFF. The CDR3 DNA follows: TGTGTCAGCAGCTCTGGGACAGGGGGCAATGAGCAGTTCTTC.

This clonotype has ten or more counts. J is TRBJ1-5 and V is TRBV3-1; D uncertain. Germline V lookup: CDR1 LGHDT, CDR2 YNNKEL (reference sequence). The V end lost 3 bases, the J end lost 9 bases, and 12 bases lay between the germline ends. The CDR3 sequence is 13 residues long. CDR3 nucleotides: TGTGCCAGCAGCCAGAATAGGCAGCTGCCCCAGCATTTT. Amino acid sequence: CASSQNRQLPQHF.

This clonotype came up a few times. V is TRBV30 and J is TRBJ2-7; D remains unclear. V lost 2 bases and J lost 4, with 6 bases in between. The CDR3 has 11 amino acids. Germline loops: CDR1 GTSNPN, CDR2 SVGIG (reference sequence). The CDR3 loop reads CAWSSRYEQYF. As DNA, the CDR3 is TGTGCCTGGAGTAGTCGGTACGAGCAGTACTTC.

This chain links TRBV7-2 with TRBJ2-5; 7 positions match TRBD2. This CDR3 contains 15 residues. Germline values: CDR1 SGHTA, CDR2 FQGNSA. The trim removed 4 bases at V and 1 base at J, leaving 6 bases unmatched. The DNA of the CDR3 is TGTGCCAGCAGCTGGTTACCTAGCGGCCAAGAGACCCAGTACTTC. It specifies CASSWLPSGQETQYF. Variable domain in full (rest from reference TRBV7-2 and TRBJ2-5): GAGVSQSPSNKVTEKGKDVELRCDPISGHTALYWYRQSLGQGLEFLIYFQGNSAPDKSGLPSDRFSAERTGGSVSTLTIQRTQQEDSAVYLCASSWLPSGQETQYFGPGTRLLVL.

The chain couples TRBV7-8 to TRBJ2-7; TRBD1 matches 8 bases. Germline-derived CDR1 and CDR2 are SGHVS and FQNEAQ. This CDR3 comprises 14 residues. Unmatched junction bases numbered 6, after V lost 5 bases and J lost 3 bases. DNA of the CDR3: TGTGCCAGCAGCCTAGGACAGGGAGGCTACGAGCAGTACTTC. Translation: CASSLGQGGYEQYF.

The table lists this clonotype with a few counts. This chain connects TRBV18 to TRBJ1-1; 9 bases are a match to TRBD1. Per the germline V gene, CDR1 is KGHSH and CDR2 is LQKENI. V lost 6 bases, J lost 5 bases, and 13 bases stayed unmatched. The CDR3 consists of 16 residues. CDR3 sequence: CASSTRDRVLGTEAFF. In DNA, the CDR3 is TGTGCCAGCTCGACCAGGGACAGGGTTTTGGGGACTGAAGCTTTCTTT.

This clonotype was seen a handful of times. The chain recombines TRBV7-2 with TRBJ2-1; 7 bases agree with TRBD2. CDR3 length: 15 amino acids. The germline V gene encodes CDR1 SGHTA and CDR2 FQGNSA. J gave up 5 bases and V 0 bases, and 4 bases lay outside the gene matches. The CDR3 region has the DNA TGTGCCAGCAGCTTAGCGGGGGGGACTGACAATGAGCAGTTCTTC. Residues: CASSLAGGTDNEQFF.

This clonotype was observed a handful of times. The rearrangement links TRBV6-2 or TRBV6-3 to TRBJ2-1; 8 bases map to TRBD2. With 2 bases clipped from V and 4 bases from J, the junction kept 4 bases outside the gene matches. CDR1 MNHEY and CDR2 SVGEGT come from the germline V gene. The CDR3 spans 15 residues. This CDR3 is CASSYPTSGYNEQFF. The CDR3 coding sequence is TGTGCCAGCAGTTACCCTACTAGCGGTTACAATGAGCAGTTCTTC.

The sample holds a few counts of this clonotype. V usage is TRBV20-1 and J usage is TRBJ1-1, with D possibly being TRBD1 (5 bases). The V gene lost 5 bases and the J gene lost 1 base, with 14 bases spanning the gap. Per the germline V gene, CDR1 is DFQATT and CDR2 is SNEGSKA (reference sequence). The CDR3 is made up of 14 amino acids. CDR3 DNA sequence: TGCAGTGCTTCCATGAAAGGGGCGAACACTGAAGCTTTCTTT. It encodes CSASMKGANTEAFF.

This clonotype was counted many times. The chain combines TRBV5-1 with TRBJ2-5, with TRBD2 matching 12 bases. The CDR3 length is 16 residues. CDR1 is SGHRS, CDR2 YFSETQ, per germline. The V segment lost 1 base and the J segment 6 bases; nucleotides outside the gene matches: 7. CDR3 protein: CASSLQASGGAKTQYF. Written as DNA, the CDR3 is TGCGCCAGCAGCTTGCAAGCTAGCGGGGGGGCAAAGACCCAGTACTTC.

The chain links TRBV20-1 to TRBJ2-1, with D possibly matching TRBD2 (5 bases). Germline lookup yields CDR1 DFQATT and CDR2 SNEGSKA (reference sequence). The CDR3 extends over 14 amino acids. V lost 3 bases and J lost 2, with 11 bases in between. The CDR3 sequence: CSASGGETYNEQFF. CDR3 coding DNA: TGCAGTGCTAGCGGTGGGGAGACCTACAATGAGCAGTTCTTC.

This clonotype was detected a few times. The J gene is TRBJ2-7, the V gene TRBV5-4; the D is unclear. In germline, CDR1 is SGHNT, CDR2 YYREEE (reference sequence). This CDR3 spans 15 amino acids. Trimming cost V 3 bases and J 0 bases, with 13 bases left between them. The CDR3 spells CASSSLDTFSYEQYF. CDR3 DNA sequence: TGTGCCAGCAGCTCCCTCGACACGTTCTCCTACGAGCAGTACTTC.

V usage is TRBV25-1 and J usage is TRBJ1-1; no reliable D call. Germline V gene sequence: CDR1 MGHDK, CDR2 SYGVNS. The CDR3 spans 13 residues. Trimming took 5 bases from V and 5 from J, leaving 12 bases between them. CDR3 in DNA: TGTGCCAGCAGTCGTTCGACGGGGACTGAAGCTTTCTTT. Translation: CASSRSTGTEAFF.

The chain has TRBV2 and TRBJ1-1, with TRBD1 identical over 7 bases. V lost 2 bases, J lost 5 bases, and 5 bases stayed unmatched. CDR1 is SNHLY, CDR2 FYNNEI, per germline. The CDR3 runs 14 residues. CDR3 nucleotide sequence: TGTGCCAGCAGTGAATTGACAGGGAGGACTGAAGCTTTCTTT. Translation: CASSELTGRTEAFF.

This clonotype has at least ten counts. The rearrangement joins TRBV12-3 or TRBV12-4 to TRBJ1-5; no clear D gene. Deletions cut 6 bases from V and 0 bases from J, with 9 bases between. The CDR3 loop spans 14 amino acids. The CDR3 spells CASRPGISNQPQHF. In DNA form, the CDR3 reads TGTGCCAGCAGACCAGGAATTAGCAATCAGCCCCAGCATTTT.

The genes are TRBV7-9 and TRBJ1-5, with a weak D call TRBD1 (5 bases). CDR1 and CDR2 from the germline V gene are SEHNR and FQNEAQ (reference sequence). V lost 1 base and J 3 bases, leaving 7 bases between the germline ends. The CDR3 covers 14 residues. The CDR3 DNA is TGTGCCAGCAGCTTAGGACAGATCAATCAGCCCCAGCATTTT. It translates to CASSLGQINQPQHF. The full variable domain, with the rest looked up from reference TRBV7-9 and TRBJ1-5, is DTGVSQNPRHKITKRGQNVTFRCDPISEHNRLYWYRQTLGQGPEFLTYFQNEAQLEKSRLLSDRFSAERPKGSFSTLEIQRTEQGDSAMYLCASSLGQINQPQHFGDGTRLSIL.

This clonotype was seen many times. The CDR3 reads CASSQGQGFPYEQYF. CDR3 sequence (DNA): TGTGCCAGCAGTCAAGGACAGGGGTTCCCCTACGAGCAGTACTTC. V usage is TRBV6-5 and J usage is TRBJ2-7, with 9 positions matching TRBD1. CDR3 length equals 15 residues. Losses at the gene ends were 5 bases for V and 2 bases for J; bases not matched to a gene: 7. Germline-derived CDR1 and CDR2 are MNHEY and SVGAGI.

The chain uses TRBV6-2 or TRBV6-3 and TRBJ2-1; a possible D gene is TRBD2 (5 bases). Germline-derived CDR1 and CDR2 are MNHEY and SVGEGT. CDR3 length: 13 residues. The germline V and J ends were trimmed by 2 bases and 6 bases, with 8 bases remaining between them. The CDR3 sequence: CASSYPGINEQFF. CDR3 nucleotides: TGTGCCAGCAGTTACCCGGGGATCAATGAGCAGTTCTTC.